Presented here are 30 T cell receptor beta chains from one specimen sequenced in a study of shared clonotypes between healthy human individuals. Only CD45RO-negative cells positively selected for CCR7 counted as naive CD8 cells, so terminally differentiated effector memory CD45RA+ cells were excluded. TCRdb keeps only in-frame clones here, not all; method: immunoSEQ multiplex PCR. Here the sample spans some 2.1 million clones, just under 95% being singletons. The specimen sequenced was naive CD8+ T cells from PBMCs. The receptors were gathered from a man aged 18 to 30 in good health. Some clones in this sample may be carry-over from other donors' samples.

Turning to this clone: The sample contains more than one DNA sequence encoding this CDR3. The genes are TRBV11-2 and TRBJ2-7; 7 bases agree with TRBD1. Trimming removed 5 bases from V and 3 bases from J; junction bases left unmatched: 4. This CDR3 spans 13 amino acids. The germline V gene encodes CDR1 SGHAT and CDR2 FQNNGV. CDR3 residues: CASSLDRVYEQYF. The CDR3 coding sequence is TGTGCCAGCAGCCTTGACAGGGTCTACGAGCAGTACTTC.

CDR3: CASSLVGTRTSGIRNNEQFF. CDR3 nucleotide sequence: TGCGCCAGCAGCTTGGTGGGAACCAGGACTAGCGGGATACGAAACAATGAGCAGTTCTTC. This chain connects TRBV5-1 to TRBJ2-1, with 12 bases identical to TRBD2. Germline CDR1 SGHRS, CDR2 YFSETQ. The CDR3 length is 20 residues. The V and J ends lost 0 bases and 5 bases, in that order; junction bases with no gene match: 15.

This sequence joins TRBV7-9 and TRBJ2-7; D is unclear. Germline lookup yields CDR1 SEHNR and CDR2 FQNEAQ (reference sequence). V lost 5 bases, J lost 2 bases, and 7 bases lay in between. The CDR3 is 12 amino acids. The CDR3 protein is CASSRVTYEQYF. The CDR3 nucleotides are TGTGCCAGCAGCCGCGTAACCTACGAGCAGTACTTC.

The DNA for the CDR3 is TGTGCCAGCAGCCTGGGACCGTCCTCTGGGGCCAACGTCCTGACTTTC. It codes for CASSLGPSSGANVLTF. This rearrangement joins TRBV7-9 to TRBJ2-6, with D possibly being TRBD1 or TRBD2 (5 bases each). Germline assignment: CDR1 SEHNR and CDR2 FQNEAQ (reference sequence). V was cut by 5 bases and J by 0 bases, with 11 bases left in between. CDR3 length: 16 amino acids.

This chain links TRBV9 with TRBJ2-3; D is possibly TRBD2 (6 bases). The V and J ends lost 3 bases and 5 bases respectively, with 22 bases between them. The CDR3 length is 17 residues. The germline gives CDR1 SGDLS, CDR2 YYNGEE. The DNA for the CDR3 is TGTGCCAGCAGCGAAAAAGCACTAGCCTTATTGGGAGATACGCAGTATTTT. This codes for CASSEKALALLGDTQYF.

The gene calls are TRBV28 and TRBJ1-2; TRBD1 matches at 7 bases. This CDR3 spans 14 amino acids. The V segment lost 5 bases and the J segment 9 bases; nucleotides outside the gene matches: 12. Per germline, CDR1 MDHEN and CDR2 SYDVKM. CDR3 coding DNA: TGTGCCAGCAGTCTCGGACAGGTGCTATGGAGCTACACCTTC. Encoded protein: CASSLGQVLWSYTF.

This clone was seen only once. The V gene is TRBV28, the J gene TRBJ2-7, with D maybe TRBD2 (8 bases). Germline V gene data show CDR1 as MDHEN and CDR2 as SYDVKM. V shed 4 bases and J shed 2 bases, with 24 bases lying between them. CDR3 length: 18 amino acids. CDR3: CASSSRGGDSISPYEQYF. The CDR3 DNA reads as TGTGCCAGCAGTTCACGGGGGGGGGACAGTATATCCCCCTACGAGCAGTACTTC.

This chain uses TRBV13 with TRBJ1-2; D unclear. Deletions cut 2 bases from V and 0 bases from J, with 16 bases between. This CDR3 has 17 amino acids. From germline, CDR1 is PRHDT and CDR2 FYEKMQ (reference sequence). The CDR3 DNA follows: TGTGCCAGCAGCTTATCCCCTCAGACAAGAGCTAACTATGGCTACACCTTC. As protein: CASSLSPQTRANYGYTF.

The chain uses TRBV18 and TRBJ1-2; 8 bases are a match to TRBD1. The CDR3 length is 17 residues. Unmatched junction bases numbered 15, after V lost 4 bases and J lost 5 bases. The germline V gene has CDR1 KGHSH and CDR2 LQKENI. CDR3 nucleotides: TGTGCCAGCTCACAAGGTGGCCCTGGGACAGGAGAGTATGGCTACACCTTC. Its translation: CASSQGGPGTGEYGYTF.

The CDR3 loop reads CASSSLGAGGTDEQFF. DNA for the CDR3: TGTGCCAGCAGCTCCCTAGGGGCGGGAGGGACGGATGAGCAGTTCTTC. This sequence joins TRBV27 and TRBJ2-1, with 9 bases identical to TRBD2. This CDR3 spans 16 amino acids. V lost 6 bases and J lost 8; bases outside the gene matches: 14. CDR1 MNHEY and CDR2 SMNVEV come from the germline V gene (reference sequence).

This clone was detected once. J is TRBJ1-2 and V is TRBV11-1; no definite D call. V shed 10 bases and J shed 10 bases, with 16 bases lying between them. This CDR3 is built from 11 residues. The V gene's germline CDR1 is SGHAT and CDR2 FQDESV (reference sequence). CDR3 in amino acids: CATRGGGYYTF. CDR3 coding DNA: TGTGCCACCCGGGGAGGAGGATACTACACCTTC.

This chain connects TRBV28 to TRBJ1-5; D ambiguous. V was trimmed by 5 bases and J by 3 bases, leaving 14 bases between them. CDR3 length: 15 residues. In germline, CDR1 is MDHEN, CDR2 SYDVKM. The CDR3 loop is CASSPRLRNNQPQHF. The CDR3, as DNA: TGTGCCAGCAGTCCTCGATTGCGGAACAATCAGCCCCAGCATTTT.

This chain links TRBV29-1 with TRBJ2-1; D is perhaps TRBD1 (6 bases). The CDR3 contains 13 residues. From germline, CDR1 is SQVTM and CDR2 ANQGSEA. The V end was cut by 6 bases, the J end by 9 bases, with 18 bases between. The CDR3 is CSVADRDVGEQFF. The CDR3 nucleotides read TGCAGCGTCGCGGACAGAGATGTTGGTGAGCAGTTCTTC.

This clone was seen more than once but under ten times. The chain has TRBV7-9 and TRBJ1-2; no definite D call. V lost 3 bases and J 2 bases, leaving 1 base between the germline ends. There are 11 residues in the CDR3. Germline V lookup: CDR1 SEHNR, CDR2 FQNEAQ (reference sequence). CDR3 nucleotides: TGTGCCAGCAGCTTCAACTATGGCTACACCTTC. This translates into CASSFNYGYTF.

The J gene is TRBJ2-7, the V gene TRBV11-2; 9 positions match TRBD1. Per germline, CDR1 SGHAT and CDR2 FQNNGV. This CDR3 comprises 15 residues. The V gene end was trimmed by 5 bases and the J gene end by 2 bases; junction bases not matched to a gene: 7. CDR3 region: CASSPDRGSAYEQYF. The DNA of the CDR3 is TGTGCCAGCAGCCCCGACAGGGGGAGTGCCTACGAGCAGTACTTC.

V usage is TRBV7-6 and J usage is TRBJ1-3, with TRBD1 as a possible D gene (5 bases). CDR1 is SGHVS, CDR2 FNYEAQ, per germline. This CDR3 contains 15 residues. The V end was cut by 1 base, the J end by 2 bases, with 9 bases between. The CDR3 protein is CASSLVGRAGNTIYF. The CDR3 nucleotides read TGTGCCAGCAGCTTAGTGGGCAGGGCTGGAAACACCATATATTTT. Full variable domain (missing parts from reference TRBV7-6 and TRBJ1-3): GAGVSQSPRYKVTKRGQDVALRCDPISGHVSLYWYRQALGQGPEFLTYFNYEAQQDKSGLPNDRFSAERPEGSISTLTIQRTEQRDSAMYRCASSLVGRAGNTIYFGEGSWLTVV.

The chain joins TRBV28 to TRBJ2-3; the D gene is possibly TRBD2 (5 bases). This CDR3 region has 13 residues. CDR1 is MDHEN, CDR2 SYDVKM, per germline. With 3 bases removed from V and 4 bases from J, the gap between germline ends came to 8 bases. The CDR3: CASSLLAADTQYF. CDR3 DNA: TGTGCCAGCAGTTTGCTAGCCGCAGATACGCAGTATTTT.

The gene calls are TRBV12-5 and TRBJ1-1, with a weak D call TRBD1 (6 bases). V gave up 6 bases and J gave up 5 bases, with 13 bases separating them. Germline loops: CDR1 LGHNT, CDR2 FRNRAP. CDR3 size: 13 residues. For the CDR3, the DNA is TGTGCTAGTGGAGTCAGGGGCGATACTGAAGCTTTCTTT. It translates to CASGVRGDTEAFF.

Details on this clone: This same CDR3 is encoded by further DNA sequences in the sample. V is TRBV27 and J is TRBJ2-1, with 8 positions matching TRBD2. CDR1 is MNHEY and CDR2 is SMNVEV in the germline V gene (reference sequence). The CDR3 has 16 amino acids. V lost 2 bases to trimming and J lost 1 base; unmatched junction nucleotides: 4. DNA for the CDR3: TGTGCCAGCAGTTTAACCGGGACTAGTTCCTACAATGAGCAGTTCTTC. Residues: CASSLTGTSSYNEQFF.

This chain links TRBV14 with TRBJ2-1; TRBD2 agrees at 12 bases. CDR1 is SGHDN and CDR2 is FVKESK in the germline V gene. The V segment lost 0 bases and the J segment 7 bases; nucleotides outside the gene matches: 4. The length of the CDR3 is 16 residues. DNA of the CDR3: TGTGCCAGCAGCCAAGATCGGCTAGCGGGAGGGAATGAGCAGTTCTTC. It translates to CASSQDRLAGGNEQFF.

This chain links TRBV25-1 with TRBJ2-3; D might be TRBD2 (5 bases). Germline lookup yields CDR1 MGHDK and CDR2 SYGVNS. The CDR3 contains 15 residues. With 3 bases removed from V and 0 bases from J, the gap between germline ends came to 10 bases. CDR3 in amino acids: CASSERSGSTDTQYF. The CDR3 bases are TGTGCCAGCAGTGAGAGGAGCGGTAGCACAGATACGCAGTATTTT.

The chain has TRBV4-1 and TRBJ2-7; unclear D gene. This CDR3 has 15 residues. CDR1 is MGHRA and CDR2 is YSYEKL in the germline V gene. V was shortened by 3 bases and J by 2 bases, with 14 bases between the two germline ends. For the CDR3, the DNA is TGCGCCAGCAGCCAGACAACGGCAGGTCCCTACGAGCAGTACTTC. Protein sequence: CASSQTTAGPYEQYF.

This chain uses TRBV19 with TRBJ2-3; TRBD1 aligns across 8 bases. This CDR3 is 16 amino acids long. V trimming: 0 bases; J trimming: 1 base; junction bases outside the gene matches: 3. From germline, CDR1 is LNHDA and CDR2 SQIVND (reference sequence). This CDR3 is CASSIDETGGTDTQYF. DNA of the CDR3: TGTGCCAGTAGTATAGACGAGACAGGGGGCACAGATACGCAGTATTTT. The variable domain in full, with the rest retrieved from reference TRBV19 and TRBJ2-3, is DGGITQSPKYLFRKEGQNVTLSCEQNLNHDAMYWYRQDPGQGLRLIYYSQIVNDFQKGDIAEGYSVSREKKESFPLTVTSAQKNPTAFYLCASSIDETGGTDTQYFGPGTRLTVL.

The chain links TRBV28 to TRBJ2-1, with D maybe TRBD1 (6 bases). The germline V gene has CDR1 MDHEN and CDR2 SYDVKM. V dropped 4 bases and J dropped 0 bases, with 13 bases sitting between them. This CDR3 spans 16 amino acids. CDR3 coding DNA: TGTGCCAGCAGTTCACTTACAGGGAGCTCCTACAATGAGCAGTTCTTC. Its protein product is CASSSLTGSSYNEQFF.

The chain combines TRBV27 with TRBJ2-2, with D possibly called TRBD1 or TRBD2 (5 bases each). Germline values: CDR1 MNHEY, CDR2 SMNVEV (reference sequence). V shed 5 bases and J shed 15 bases, with 31 bases lying between them. This CDR3 region has 17 residues. CDR3 DNA: TGTGCCAGCAGTCTCCACGTTCCCTCGAGCCGACAGCGGTGGATGTTTTTT. Its translation is CASSLHVPSSRQRWMFF.

This clone was picked up one time. This sequence joins TRBV11-2 and TRBJ2-1; D possibly uses TRBD1 or TRBD2 (5 bases each). The CDR3 consists of 11 residues. Germline assignment: CDR1 SGHAT and CDR2 FQNNGV. The V gene lost 4 bases and the J gene lost 11 bases, with 9 bases spanning the gap. The CDR3: CASSSWGKQFF. CDR3 in DNA: TGTGCCAGCAGCTCCTGGGGGAAGCAGTTCTTC. The complete variable domain, with remaining parts taken from reference TRBV11-2 and TRBJ2-1, reads EAGVAQSPRYKIIEKRQSVAFWCNPISGHATLYWYQQILGQGPKLLIQFQNNGVVDDSQLPKDRFSAERLKGVDSTLKIQPAKLEDSAVYLCASSSWGKQFFGPGTRLTVL.

The V call is TRBV28, the J call TRBJ1-5, with D uncertain. This CDR3 region has 14 residues. Trimming took off 6 bases at V and 0 bases at J, with 9 bases between the two ends. Germline-derived CDR1 and CDR2 are MDHEN and SYDVKM. CDR3 in amino acids: CASSPVNSNQPQHF. The CDR3 nucleotides are TGTGCCAGCAGCCCTGTGAATAGCAATCAGCCCCAGCATTTT.

The V call is TRBV6-5, the J call TRBJ1-2, with a possible D match to TRBD1 (5 bases). V was trimmed by 6 bases and J by 7 bases, leaving 9 bases between them. CDR1 and CDR2 from the germline V gene are MNHEY and SVGAGI. This CDR3 has 11 residues. In DNA, the CDR3 is TGTGCCAGCAGCACGGGACTTGGCTACACCTTC. This encodes CASSTGLGYTF.

The genes are TRBV5-6 and TRBJ2-7; 10 bases align to TRBD2. This CDR3 has 16 residues. CDR1 SGHDT and CDR2 YYEEEE come from the germline V gene. The V segment lost 4 bases and the J segment 2 bases; nucleotides outside the gene matches: 9. The CDR3 DNA reads TGTGCCAGCAGCGTGGAACCGGGACTAGCGACCTACGAGCAGTACTTC. Translating it yields CASSVEPGLATYEQYF.

This chain connects TRBV11-2 to TRBJ1-1, with TRBD1 matching 9 bases. Germline V CDR1 and CDR2: SGHAT, FQNNGV. The CDR3 loop spans 14 amino acids. After removal of 3 bases from V and 8 bases from J, the junction contained 7 bases not matched to a gene. The CDR3 bases are TGTGCCAGCAGCTTCCCATACAGGGGGCGGGAAGCTTTCTTT. This gives the protein CASSFPYRGREAFF.